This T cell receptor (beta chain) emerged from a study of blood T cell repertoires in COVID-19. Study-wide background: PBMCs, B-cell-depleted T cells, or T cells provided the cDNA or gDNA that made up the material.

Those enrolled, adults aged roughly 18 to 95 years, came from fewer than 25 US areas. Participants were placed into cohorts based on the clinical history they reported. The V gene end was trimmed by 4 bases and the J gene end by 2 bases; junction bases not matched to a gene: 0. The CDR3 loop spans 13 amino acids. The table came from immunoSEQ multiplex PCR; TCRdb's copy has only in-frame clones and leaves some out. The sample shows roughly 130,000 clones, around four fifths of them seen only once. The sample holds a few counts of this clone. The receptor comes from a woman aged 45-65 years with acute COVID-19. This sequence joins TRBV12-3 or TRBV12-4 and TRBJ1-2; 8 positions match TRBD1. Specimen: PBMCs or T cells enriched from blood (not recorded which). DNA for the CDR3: TGTGCCAGCAGTTACAGGGGGAACTATGGCTACACCTTC. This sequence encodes CASSYRGNYGYTF.